The entry that follows covers one TCR beta chain sequence. Its antigen remains undetermined. No base-level quality is on record; no much larger clone is a single base apart. Whole blood was collected in K2EDTA tubes by collaborating institutions according to the institutions' own protocols. Collaborator samples were shipped for TCRbeta analysis as frozen whole blood, isolated PBMCs, or DNA extracted from either sample type. The data stem from a study of blood T cell repertoires in COVID-19 (dated by TCRdb to 2020 to 2021). Some background on the complete study: The collaborator samples originated in the United States, Italy and Spain and spanned the acute and convalescent phases of COVID-19. The material from the prospective study consisted of cDNA or gDNA derived from T cells, B-cell-depleted T cells, or PBMCs. Subjects who had been exposed to COVID-19, were actively infected with it, or had recovered from it provided the deeply sampled blood TCRbeta repertoires that made up the dataset. The repertoires were released in a freely available public database intended as a resource for research on the immune response to SARS-CoV-2. Samples were obtained from the ongoing ImmuneRACE study (first 160 participants) and from approximately 1,200 subjects provided by 6 global collaborators. Sample metadata almost always included a de-identified subject ID, COVID-19 status, age in years and sex. Where available, HLA class I and class II types were taken from metadata supplied by the sample provider and were not determined by assay-based typing.

Points the paper makes about the study in general: Clinical and demographic metadata were provided uncurated, with the amount varying by source and participant.

TCRbeta CDR3 regions were amplified from genomic DNA using the immunoSEQ Assay, a bias-controlled multiplex PCR. The paper's processing steps were these. Nucleated cell counts per sample were estimated from amplification of reference gene primers within the assay. Sequence reads were collapsed and filtered to measure the absolute abundance of every unique TCRbeta CDR3 rearrangement. Productive Simpson clonality was computed per sample as the square root of Simpson's diversity index over productive rearrangements. The clones in this table, taken by TCRdb from immuneACCESS, are in-frame only. Not every clone is retained; where verified, under half of the shortfall comes from an unresolved V gene, and the cause of the rest is unknown. Clone size and the V and J calls come from that table; the DNA yielded D and trimming. In all, the sample holds 150,000 to 200,000 clones, and around 80% of those were seen once. The ten largest make up roughly 9.2% of the sample.

CDR1 and CDR2 are drawn from the germline V gene (reference sequence): MNHEY, SMNVEV. V lost 5 bases and J lost 1 base; the stretch between them is 15 bases long. The CDR3 runs 16 amino acids, cysteine and phenylalanine included. CDR3 DNA only is kept here, 48 bases in frame from base 1. Here the chain combines TRBV27 and TRBJ1-5, with the D gene not clear enough to name. The material sequenced was peripheral blood. The TCR sequence derives from a woman of 80 years or more with active or convalescent COVID-19. The DNA sequence is as follows: TGTGCCAGCAGTCTACGAGGAGGGCTAAGCAATCAGCCCCAGCATTTT. Protein translation: CASSLRGGLSNQPQHF.